This TCR beta chain was sequenced in a study of Ad26.COV2.S vaccination and SARS-CoV-2 variants. Regarding the study as a whole: Researchers reported similar non-spike TCR breadth in vaccine and placebo recipients.

About this clone itself: Its cognate antigen is unknown.

Repertoires were generated with immunoSEQ multiplex PCR, while TCRdb's copy carries only in-frame clones and drops some. The table lists about 350,000 clones, 70% to 90% of them singletons, with roughly 3.5% in the top ten. The treatment: approximately 18 received Ad26.COV2.S at low or high dose, single or two shots; a few received placebo; per-sample allocation not given. The study sampled participants on day 63 after the first vaccine or placebo injection. This CDR3 has 14 residues. With 2 bases removed from V and 0 bases from J, the gap between germline ends came to 8 bases. Germline V gene sequence: CDR1 SGHNT, CDR2 YYREEE (reference sequence).

This clonotype was sampled from a person between 18 and 60 years old who received the Ad26.COV2.S COVID-19 vaccine or a placebo. The sample was peripheral blood, taken in a trial of Ad26.COV2.S vaccine versus placebo. The rearrangement links TRBV5-4 to TRBJ1-1, with D maybe TRBD1 (5 bases). CDR3 residues: CASSFQGMNTEAFF. The CDR3 nucleotides read TGTGCCAGCAGCTTTCAGGGTATGAACACTGAAGCTTTCTTT.